The T cell receptor (beta chain) under discussion was sequenced for a study of hypomethylating agent response in myelodysplastic syndrome. Using immunoSEQ multiplex PCR, the repertoire was profiled, and TCRdb retains in-frame clones only, with some absent. Of thousands of clones detected, around 84% appear once; the ten largest clones hold around 12%. The germline CDR1 and CDR2 sequences are WNHNN and SYGVQD (reference sequence). V lost 5 bases and J 9 bases, leaving 11 bases between the germline ends. CDR3 length: 12 amino acids. Source: bone marrow, taken before or after starting hypomethylating agent treatment for myelodysplastic syndrome (not recorded which). The chain joins TRBV10-1 to TRBJ2-1; D is unclear. This receptor was identified in a human donor with myelodysplastic syndrome. CDR3 region: CASSMGTVEQFF. In DNA form, the CDR3 reads TGCGCCAGCAGTATGGGCACGGTTGAGCAGTTCTTC.